The source of this T cell receptor (beta chain) is a study of neurological immune-mediated disorders. 5'RACE employing 10-nucleotide random UMIs yielded the cDNA. The output of every sequencing run exceeded 180 million TCR-beta sequences, derived from 15-18 subjects. One entry per CDR3 protein results from TCRdb running MiXCR on the 5' RACE reads. The table lists 28,000 or so distinct CDR3 sequences, approximately 15% of them singletons. With 5 bases clipped from V and 3 bases from J, the junction kept 7 bases outside the gene matches. Germline CDR1 and CDR2: SGDLS and YYNGEE. This CDR3 comprises 15 residues.

The genes are TRBV9 and TRBJ1-2; the match to TRBD1 covers 10 bases. This TCR derives from a man aged 70 or older in good health. Sequencing was carried out using PBMCs. The CDR3, as DNA: TGTGCCAGCAGAGCCGGGACAGGGGCTGACTATGGCTACACCTTC. This gives the protein CASRAGTGADYGYTF.